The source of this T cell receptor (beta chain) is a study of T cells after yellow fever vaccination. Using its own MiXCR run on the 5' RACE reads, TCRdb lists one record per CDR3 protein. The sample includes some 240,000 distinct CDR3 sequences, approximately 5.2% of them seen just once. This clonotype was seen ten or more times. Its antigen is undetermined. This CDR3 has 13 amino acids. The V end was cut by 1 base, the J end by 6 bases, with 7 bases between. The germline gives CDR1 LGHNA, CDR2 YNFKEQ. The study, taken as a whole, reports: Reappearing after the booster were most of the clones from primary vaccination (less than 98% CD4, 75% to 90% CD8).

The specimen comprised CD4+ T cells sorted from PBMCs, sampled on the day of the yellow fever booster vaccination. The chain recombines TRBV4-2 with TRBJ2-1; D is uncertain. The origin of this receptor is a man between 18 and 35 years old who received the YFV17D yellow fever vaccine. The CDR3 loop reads CASSQGTLNEQFF. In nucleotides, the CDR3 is TGTGCCAGCAGCCAAGGTACCCTCAATGAGCAGTTCTTC.